The clone carrying this TCR beta chain is labeled medium-sized (0.01 to 0.1%). Its specificity is not known. Germline lookup yields CDR1 MNHEY and CDR2 SVGAGI. Between the trimmed V and J ends, which lost 6 bases and 6 bases, there was a span of 8 bases. The CDR3 loop spans 11 amino acids. From the 5' RACE reads, TCRdb called clonotypes with MiXCR, one entry per CDR3 protein. This sample has thousands of distinct CDR3 sequences, with around a third found just once. Specified time point: sample taken at primary tumor resection. A total of over 70 untreated early-stage non-small cell lung cancer patients served as donors. No cell sorting; template was whole RNA from tumor, lung tissue or PBMC. This entry is derived from a study of spatial heterogeneity in lung cancer. Overall study context: Among detected sequences, beta-chain ones consistently exceeded alpha-chain ones in number.

Broader study findings: How many expanded intratumoral alpha and beta TCRs were present tracked the tumor mutation count, which was a count of nonsynonymous mutations. Ubiquitous and regional nonsynonymous mutations were tracked by counts of ubiquitous and regional expanded TCRs, respectively.

This TCR was recovered from a male donor with early-stage non-small cell lung cancer. This specimen consisted of lung tumor tissue, obtained at surgery. V and J are TRBV6-5 and TRBJ1-1; a weak D match, TRBD1 (5 bases). CDR3 in amino acids: CASSQGAEAFF. The CDR3 DNA reads TGTGCCAGCAGCCAGGGAGCTGAAGCTTTCTTT.